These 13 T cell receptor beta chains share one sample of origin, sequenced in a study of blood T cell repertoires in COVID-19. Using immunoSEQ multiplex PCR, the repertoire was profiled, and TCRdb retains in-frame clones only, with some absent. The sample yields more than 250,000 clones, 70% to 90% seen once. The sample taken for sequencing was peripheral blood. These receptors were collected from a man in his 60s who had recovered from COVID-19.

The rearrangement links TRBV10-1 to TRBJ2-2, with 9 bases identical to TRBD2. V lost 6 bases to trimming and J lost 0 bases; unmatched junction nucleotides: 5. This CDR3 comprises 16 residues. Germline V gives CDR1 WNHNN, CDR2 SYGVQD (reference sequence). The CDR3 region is CASRPSGIPNTGELFF. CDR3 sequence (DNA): TGCGCCAGCAGACCTAGCGGGATCCCGAACACCGGGGAGCTGTTTTTT.

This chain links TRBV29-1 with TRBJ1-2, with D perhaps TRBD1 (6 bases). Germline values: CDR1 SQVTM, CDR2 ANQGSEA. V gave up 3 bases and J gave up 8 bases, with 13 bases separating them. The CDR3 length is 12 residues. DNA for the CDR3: TGCAGCGTTGAGAAGGGGGTGGGCGGCTACACCTTC. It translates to CSVEKGVGGYTF.

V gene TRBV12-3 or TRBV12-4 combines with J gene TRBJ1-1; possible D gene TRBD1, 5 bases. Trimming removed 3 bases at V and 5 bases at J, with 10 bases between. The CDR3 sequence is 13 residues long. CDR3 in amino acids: CASSLVGGTEAFF. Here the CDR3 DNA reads TGTGCCAGCAGTTTGGTGGGGGGGACTGAAGCTTTCTTT.

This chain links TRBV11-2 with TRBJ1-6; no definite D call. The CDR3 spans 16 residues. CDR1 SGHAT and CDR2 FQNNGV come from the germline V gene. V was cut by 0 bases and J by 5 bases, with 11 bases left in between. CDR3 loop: CASSLDRRGNNSPLHF. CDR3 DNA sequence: TGTGCCAGCAGCTTAGATAGACGGGGAAATAATTCACCCCTCCACTTT.

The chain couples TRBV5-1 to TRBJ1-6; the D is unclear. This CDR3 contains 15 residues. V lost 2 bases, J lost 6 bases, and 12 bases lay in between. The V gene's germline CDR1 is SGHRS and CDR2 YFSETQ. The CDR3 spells CASSFFRLGNSPLHF. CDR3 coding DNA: TGCGCCAGCAGCTTTTTCAGGCTGGGTAATTCACCCCTCCACTTT. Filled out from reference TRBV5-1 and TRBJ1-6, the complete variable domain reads KAGVTQTPRYLIKTRGQQVTLSCSPISGHRSVSWYQQTPGQGLQFLFEYFSETQRNKGNFPGRFSGRQFSNSRSEMNVSTLELGDSALYLCASSFFRLGNSPLHFGNGTRLTVT.

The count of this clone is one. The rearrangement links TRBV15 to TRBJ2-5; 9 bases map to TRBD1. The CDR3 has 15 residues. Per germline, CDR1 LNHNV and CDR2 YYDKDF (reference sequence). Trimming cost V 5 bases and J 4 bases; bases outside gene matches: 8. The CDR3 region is CATSAGDREGETQYF. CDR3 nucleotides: TGTGCCACCAGCGCAGGGGACAGGGAAGGAGAGACCCAGTACTTC.

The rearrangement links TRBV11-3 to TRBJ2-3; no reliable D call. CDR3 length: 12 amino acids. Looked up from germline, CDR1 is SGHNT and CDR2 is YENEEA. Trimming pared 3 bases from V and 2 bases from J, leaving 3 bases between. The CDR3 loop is CASSFNTDTQYF. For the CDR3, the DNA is TGTGCCAGCAGCTTCAACACAGATACGCAGTATTTT.

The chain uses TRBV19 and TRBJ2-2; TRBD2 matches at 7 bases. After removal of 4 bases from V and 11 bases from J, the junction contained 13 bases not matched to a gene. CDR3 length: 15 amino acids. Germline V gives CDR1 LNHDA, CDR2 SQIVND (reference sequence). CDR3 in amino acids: CASSTLSSGLLELFF. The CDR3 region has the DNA TGTGCCAGTAGTACGTTGTCTAGCGGACTACTAGAGCTGTTTTTT.

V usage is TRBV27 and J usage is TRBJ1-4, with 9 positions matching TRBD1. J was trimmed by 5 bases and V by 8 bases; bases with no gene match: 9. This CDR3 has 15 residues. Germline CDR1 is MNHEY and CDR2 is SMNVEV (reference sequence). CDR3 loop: CASGNSGTGNEKLFF. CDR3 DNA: TGTGCCAGCGGAAATTCTGGGACAGGGAATGAAAAACTGTTTTTT.

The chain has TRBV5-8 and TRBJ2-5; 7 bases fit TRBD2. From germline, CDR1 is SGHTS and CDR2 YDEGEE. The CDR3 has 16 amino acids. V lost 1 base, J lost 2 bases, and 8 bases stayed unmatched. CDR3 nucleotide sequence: TGTGCCAGCAGCTTGAGGTTAACGGGAGGACAAGAGACCCAGTACTTC. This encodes CASSLRLTGGQETQYF.

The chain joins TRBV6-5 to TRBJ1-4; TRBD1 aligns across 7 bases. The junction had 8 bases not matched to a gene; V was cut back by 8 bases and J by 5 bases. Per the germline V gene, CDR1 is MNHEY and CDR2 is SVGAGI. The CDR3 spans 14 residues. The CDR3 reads CASWGGRGNEKLFF. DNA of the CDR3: TGTGCCAGCTGGGGTGGCAGGGGGAATGAAAAACTGTTTTTT.

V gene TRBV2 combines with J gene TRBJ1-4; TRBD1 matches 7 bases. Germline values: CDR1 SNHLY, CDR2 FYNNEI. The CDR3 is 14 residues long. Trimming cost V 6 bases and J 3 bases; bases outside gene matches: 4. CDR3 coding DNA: TGTGCCAGCAGCCGACAGGGTTCTAATGAAAAACTGTTTTTT. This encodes CASSRQGSNEKLFF.

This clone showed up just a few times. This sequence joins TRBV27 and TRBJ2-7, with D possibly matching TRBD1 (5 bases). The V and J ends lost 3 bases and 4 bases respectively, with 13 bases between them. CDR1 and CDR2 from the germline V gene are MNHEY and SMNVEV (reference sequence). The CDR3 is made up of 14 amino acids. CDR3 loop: CASSLAETAYEQYF. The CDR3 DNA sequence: TGTGCCAGCAGTTTGGCCGAGACAGCTTACGAGCAGTACTTC.